These 30 T cell receptor beta chains originate from one sample sequenced in a study of blood T cell repertoires in COVID-19. Method: immunoSEQ multiplex PCR; TCRdb's copy keeps in-frame clones and lacks some. The sample holds over 200,000 clones, under 90% seen once. Material: PBMCs or T cells enriched from blood (not recorded which). The receptors here all came from a man between 18 and 29 years old who had recovered from COVID-19.

This rearrangement joins TRBV7-3 to TRBJ2-3, with D hard to call. Germline loops: CDR1 SGHTA, CDR2 FQGTGA. Trimming removed 5 bases at V and 6 bases at J, with 12 bases between. The CDR3 has 13 amino acids. This CDR3 reads CASSPSLEDTQYF. The CDR3 DNA reads TGTGCCAGCAGCCCCTCCCTGGAGGATACGCAGTATTTT.

This sequence joins TRBV4-2 and TRBJ1-4; 7 bases align to TRBD1. Germline loops: CDR1 LGHNA, CDR2 YNFKEQ. The trim removed 6 bases at V and 4 bases at J, leaving 8 bases unmatched. The CDR3 is made up of 15 amino acids. Written as DNA, the CDR3 is TGTGCCAGCAGTCCTCGGGGACAGAGTAATGAAAAACTGTTTTTT. This sequence encodes CASSPRGQSNEKLFF.

In this sample, this clone turned up a few times. The chain joins TRBV10-3 to TRBJ2-2, with D hard to call. CDR3 length equals 16 residues. Germline V gene lookup returns CDR1 ENHRY and CDR2 SYGVKD. Trimming cost V 0 bases and J 1 base, with 9 bases left between them. For the CDR3, the DNA is TGTGCCATCAGTGAGTCGCGTGACAAGAACACCGGGGAGCTGTTTTTT. This translates into CAISESRDKNTGELFF.

The chain couples TRBV19 to TRBJ2-1, with a possible D match to TRBD2 (6 bases). From germline, CDR1 is LNHDA and CDR2 SQIVND (reference sequence). Trimming took off 9 bases at V and 4 bases at J, with 10 bases between the two ends. The CDR3 loop spans 12 amino acids. CDR3 sequence reads: CASRAGYNEQFF. In DNA form, the CDR3 reads TGTGCCAGCCGGGCGGGATACAATGAGCAGTTCTTC.

J is TRBJ1-2 and V is TRBV2, with 9 bases fitting TRBD1. Trimming at V came to 6 bases and at J to 8 bases, leaving 13 bases not matched to a gene. The CDR3 contains 15 residues. From germline, CDR1 is SNHLY and CDR2 FYNNEI. Here the CDR3 reads CASRRRTGEFVGYTF. CDR3 coding DNA: TGTGCCAGCAGGAGGAGGACAGGGGAATTTGTCGGCTACACCTTC.

Here the CDR3 DNA reads TGTGCCAGCTCAGGAGACAGGGGCTCTGAAGCTTTCTTT. Its translation is CASSGDRGSEAFF. The rearrangement links TRBV18 to TRBJ1-1; 8 bases are a match to TRBD1. Looked up from germline, CDR1 is KGHSH and CDR2 is LQKENI. J lost 6 bases, V lost 5 bases, and 5 bases had no gene match. The CDR3 is 13 amino acids.

The chain couples TRBV11-3 to TRBJ2-3, with TRBD1 as a possible D gene (5 bases). The CDR3 contains 13 residues. V was cut by 5 bases and J by 4 bases, with 10 bases left in between. The germline gives CDR1 SGHNT, CDR2 YENEEA. The chain's CDR3 is CASSLQGADTQYF. CDR3 bases: TGTGCCAGCAGCCTCCAGGGCGCAGATACGCAGTATTTT.

The chain carries TRBV7-2 and TRBJ2-5; TRBD1 might be the D (5 bases). The V and J ends lost 2 bases and 4 bases respectively, with 17 bases between them. Germline V CDR1 and CDR2: SGHTA, FQGNSA. This CDR3 region has 16 residues. CDR3 sequence reads: CASSLQGQLVRETQYF. CDR3 nucleotides: TGTGCCAGCAGCTTACAAGGACAACTCGTCCGAGAGACCCAGTACTTC.

J is TRBJ1-1 and V is TRBV28, with no clear D. V was cut by 7 bases and J by 1 base, with 7 bases left in between. The germline V gene encodes CDR1 MDHEN and CDR2 SYDVKM. The CDR3 has 12 amino acids. CDR3 sequence (DNA): TGTGCCAGCACCGGCGGGAACACTGAAGCTTTCTTT. This translates into CASTGGNTEAFF.

The gene calls are TRBV28 and TRBJ2-7; 11 bases line up with TRBD2. This CDR3 region has 19 residues. The ends lost 6 bases at V and 3 bases at J; junction bases unmatched: 19. Germline V gives CDR1 MDHEN, CDR2 SYDVKM. Here the CDR3 DNA reads TGTGCCAGCAGCATACGACAGGGGACCGGGACTAGCGGTATCTACGAGCAGTACTTC. Translated: CASSIRQGTGTSGIYEQYF.

The V gene is TRBV19, the J gene TRBJ2-5; possible D gene TRBD1, 5 bases. The germline V gene has CDR1 LNHDA and CDR2 SQIVND (reference sequence). V lost 7 bases to trimming and J lost 5 bases, with 8 bases between them. This CDR3 contains 11 residues. The CDR3 sequence: CASTQGETQYF. CDR3 nucleotides: TGTGCCAGTACCCAGGGTGAGACCCAGTACTTC.

This rearrangement joins TRBV10-3 to TRBJ2-7, with D maybe TRBD2 (5 bases). The V end was cut by 4 bases, the J end by 8 bases, with 21 bases between. This CDR3 has 15 residues. Per the germline V gene, CDR1 is ENHRY and CDR2 is SYGVKD. The CDR3 DNA reads as TGTGCCATCAGTGCTTCGTCCGGGAAACGACGTCAGCAGTACTTC. Its translation: CAISASSGKRRQQYF.

This rearrangement joins TRBV6-5 to TRBJ2-3; D not certain. The length of the CDR3 is 13 residues. With 2 bases removed from V and 0 bases from J, the gap between germline ends came to 3 bases. From germline, CDR1 is MNHEY and CDR2 SVGAGI. CDR3 bases: TGTGCCAGCAGTTACACTAGCACAGATACGCAGTATTTT. Residues: CASSYTSTDTQYF.

The V and J genes are TRBV5-1 and TRBJ1-4; D is possibly TRBD1 (6 bases). The V gene lost 3 bases and the J gene lost 5 bases, with 17 bases spanning the gap. The CDR3 runs 16 residues. Germline V gene sequence: CDR1 SGHRS, CDR2 YFSETQ. The CDR3 coding sequence is TGCGCCAGCAGCTACAAACAGGGTCTTGTGAATGAAAAACTGTTTTTT. Its protein is CASSYKQGLVNEKLFF. Combining the CDR3 with reference TRBV5-1 and TRBJ1-4 gives the whole variable domain KAGVTQTPRYLIKTRGQQVTLSCSPISGHRSVSWYQQTPGQGLQFLFEYFSETQRNKGNFPGRFSGRQFSNSRSEMNVSTLELGDSALYLCASSYKQGLVNEKLFFGSGTQLSVL.

The chain recombines TRBV12-3 or TRBV12-4 with TRBJ2-2; tentative D call: TRBD2 (7 bases). Trimming removed 7 bases from V and 6 bases from J, with 12 bases in between. The CDR3 extends over 13 amino acids. CDR3 in DNA: TGTGCCAGCAACCCCGGGGGGCCCGGGGAGCTGTTTTTT. Its translation: CASNPGGPGELFF.

The V and J genes are TRBV6-5 and TRBJ1-1, with 9 positions matching TRBD1. The CDR3 is made up of 15 amino acids. Unmatched junction bases numbered 10, after V lost 6 bases and J lost 5 bases. The V gene's germline CDR1 is MNHEY and CDR2 SVGAGI. In DNA form, the CDR3 reads TGTGCCAGCAGCGGGACAGGGAATGAAGGAACTGAAGCTTTCTTT. As protein: CASSGTGNEGTEAFF.

V and J are TRBV7-3 and TRBJ2-2; a weak D match, TRBD2 (6 bases). Germline loops: CDR1 SGHTA, CDR2 FQGTGA. Trimming pared 5 bases from V and 4 bases from J, leaving 14 bases between. This CDR3 comprises 15 residues. CDR3 in amino acids: CASSVSGHSTGELFF. The CDR3 nucleotides are TGTGCCAGCAGCGTCAGCGGGCACAGCACCGGGGAGCTGTTTTTT. The full variable domain, with the rest looked up from reference TRBV7-3 and TRBJ2-2, is GAGVSQTPSNKVTEKGKYVELRCDPISGHTALYWYRQSLGQGPEFLIYFQGTGAADDSGLPNDRFFAVRPEGSVSTLKIQRTERGDSAVYLCASSVSGHSTGELFFGEGSRLTVL.

This sequence joins TRBV30 and TRBJ2-2; possible D gene TRBD2, 5 bases. This CDR3 region has 12 residues. Trimming took 5 bases from V and 1 from J, leaving 5 bases between them. Per germline, CDR1 GTSNPN and CDR2 SVGIG (reference sequence). DNA of the CDR3: TGTGCCTGGCGGGGGAACACCGGGGAGCTGTTTTTT. It is translated as CAWRGNTGELFF.

The chain combines TRBV27 with TRBJ2-7; 11 bases agree with TRBD1. The ends lost 4 bases at V and 2 bases at J; junction bases unmatched: 1. The V gene's germline CDR1 is MNHEY and CDR2 SMNVEV (reference sequence). The CDR3 covers 14 residues. Here the CDR3 reads CASSWTGGPYEQYF. The DNA for the CDR3 is TGTGCCAGCAGTTGGACAGGGGGCCCCTACGAGCAGTACTTC.

This chain links TRBV11-3 with TRBJ1-1, with a weak D call TRBD1 (6 bases). CDR3 length equals 14 residues. Germline values: CDR1 SGHNT, CDR2 YENEEA. V shed 7 bases and J shed 0 bases, with 12 bases lying between them. Here the CDR3 reads CASMDSNLNTEAFF. In nucleotides, the CDR3 is TGTGCCAGCATGGACAGTAATCTGAACACTGAAGCTTTCTTT.

This chain links TRBV7-9 with TRBJ2-3, with a weak D call TRBD1 (6 bases). The CDR3 has 15 residues. V lost 5 bases and J lost 2, with 14 bases in between. Germline loops: CDR1 SEHNR, CDR2 FQNEAQ (reference sequence). CDR3 nucleotides: TGTGCCAGCAGCCTCGGACAGCTTATCACAGATACGCAGTATTTT. Its protein is CASSLGQLITDTQYF.

V is TRBV7-9 and J is TRBJ1-2, with 11 positions matching TRBD1. The V and J ends lost 5 bases and 2 bases, in that order; junction bases with no gene match: 13. The CDR3 is 18 amino acids. Germline loops: CDR1 SEHNR, CDR2 FQNEAQ (reference sequence). CDR3 coding DNA: TGTGCCAGCAGCCCAAACCCCTGGACAGGGGGCTCGAACTATGGCTACACCTTC. Translation: CASSPNPWTGGSNYGYTF.

This chain connects TRBV28 to TRBJ1-1, with 8 bases identical to TRBD1. This CDR3 region has 14 residues. Trimming cost V 5 bases and J 1 base; bases outside gene matches: 3. Germline loops: CDR1 MDHEN, CDR2 SYDVKM. CDR3: CASSGGQGNTEAFF. Here the CDR3 DNA reads TGTGCCAGCAGTGGCGGACAGGGGAACACTGAAGCTTTCTTT.

The rearrangement uses TRBV7-9 and TRBJ2-7, with TRBD1 matching 9 bases. J gave up 5 bases and V 2 bases, and 10 bases lay outside the gene matches. Germline V lookup: CDR1 SEHNR, CDR2 FQNEAQ (reference sequence). This CDR3 comprises 16 residues. The CDR3 loop reads CASSLFPGQGRNEQYF. CDR3 coding DNA: TGTGCCAGCAGCTTATTCCCCGGACAGGGGCGCAACGAGCAGTACTTC.

This chain joins TRBV18 and TRBJ1-5, with 8 nucleotides matching TRBD1. This CDR3 has 15 residues. Germline values: CDR1 KGHSH, CDR2 LQKENI. After removal of 4 bases from V and 4 bases from J, the junction contained 6 bases not matched to a gene. CDR3 DNA: TGTGCCAGCTCACGCCCACAGGGGGGGAATCAGCCCCAGCATTTT. Its translation is CASSRPQGGNQPQHF.

Remarks on this clone: The identical CDR3 is also encoded by other nucleotide sequences in the sample. The rearrangement joins TRBV2 to TRBJ1-5; TRBD1 is a possible D gene (6 bases). Germline V CDR1 and CDR2: SNHLY, FYNNEI. V was shortened by 4 bases and J by 0 bases, with 10 bases between the two germline ends. This CDR3 comprises 15 residues. CDR3 amino acids: CASSVGQNSNQPQHF. The CDR3 DNA reads as TGTGCCAGCAGTGTAGGACAGAATAGCAATCAGCCCCAGCATTTT.

This clone showed up just a few times. This chain connects TRBV5-4 to TRBJ2-7; weak D call: TRBD2 (6 bases). Per germline, CDR1 SGHNT and CDR2 YYREEE (reference sequence). Trimming shortened V by 1 base and J by 4 bases, and 21 bases separated the two germline ends. This CDR3 spans 17 amino acids. The CDR3 sequence is CASSLLLSGGTLYEQYF. CDR3 nucleotides: TGTGCCAGCAGCTTGCTCCTTAGCGGCGGAACACTGTACGAGCAGTACTTC.

V gene TRBV25-1 combines with J gene TRBJ1-2; 7 bases agree with TRBD1. The CDR3 length is 14 residues. CDR1 is MGHDK, CDR2 SYGVNS, per germline. V was clipped by 8 bases and J by 6 bases; unmatched bases: 12. CDR3 bases: TGTGCCAGCGGGGGAACAGGGGCTCGTAATGGCTACACCTTC. Translation gives CASGGTGARNGYTF.

This chain joins TRBV5-1 and TRBJ2-1; TRBD1 agrees at 11 bases. The germline gives CDR1 SGHRS, CDR2 YFSETQ. Losses at the gene ends were 2 bases for V and 2 bases for J; bases not matched to a gene: 9. This CDR3 is built from 18 residues. Here the CDR3 reads CASSFYYPGQGAYNEQFF. CDR3 DNA: TGCGCCAGCAGCTTCTATTATCCGGGACAGGGGGCCTACAATGAGCAGTTCTTC.

The chain combines TRBV29-1 with TRBJ1-2; no clear D. The germline V gene has CDR1 SQVTM and CDR2 ANQGSEA. This CDR3 contains 12 residues. V lost 1 base to trimming and J lost 8 bases, with 11 bases between them. CDR3 sequence reads: CSVEGSGSGYTF. CDR3 sequence (DNA): TGCAGCGTTGAAGGGTCCGGGTCGGGCTACACCTTC.